These 17 T cell receptor beta chains came from one sample sequenced in a study of T cell repertoires in cytomegalovirus infection (dated by TCRdb to between 2018 and 2020). This specimen's treatment or condition label, per the study, means: in vitro stimulation with specific CMV peptide epitopes to enrich CMV-specific T cells. These receptors have no identified antigens. The sample was run on an Illumina HiSeq 1500. TCRdb applied fastp at Q25 and MiXCR to the public reads, then kept only in-frame beta chains. Entries that share a CDR3 protein sequence are merged under the most common genes and DNA. The sample table holds some 920,000 distinct CDR3 sequences, of which around 30% were seen once. The ten largest clones represent over 11% of the sample. Sequences were derived from cultured CD8+ T cells from PBMCs, sampled from culture after CMV antigen stimulation. Receptor source: a human donor in good health (CMV status not recorded). Some clones in this sample may be carry-over from other donors' samples.

The rearrangement uses TRBV27 and TRBJ2-3, with 12 bases that match TRBD2. Germline loops: CDR1 MNHEY, CDR2 SMNVEV (reference sequence). J was trimmed by 6 bases and V by 2 bases; bases with no gene match: 6. The length of the CDR3 is 16 residues. DNA of the CDR3: TGTGCCAGCAGTTTACGGCTAGCGGGGGGGCATGATACGCAGTATTTT. This codes for CASSLRLAGGHDTQYF.

This clonotype has only a few counts. The rearrangement joins TRBV25-1 to TRBJ1-1; D remains unclear. Looked up from germline, CDR1 is MGHDK and CDR2 is SYGVNS. V was trimmed by 3 bases and J by 11 bases, leaving 13 bases between them. The CDR3 spans 12 residues. CDR3: CASSDSGQNAFF. The CDR3 coding sequence is TGTGCCAGCAGTGATAGTGGTCAGAATGCTTTCTTT.

This clonotype was seen many times. The chain couples TRBV7-6 to TRBJ1-4; tentatively, D is TRBD1 (5 bases). Trimming left V 0 bases short and J 3 bases short, with 11 bases between. The germline gives CDR1 SGHVS, CDR2 FNYEAQ. There are 16 residues in the CDR3. CDR3 bases: TGTGCCAGCAGCTTAGCCCAGGGATCCTCTAATGAAAAACTGTTTTTT. Protein product: CASSLAQGSSNEKLFF.

A remark on this clonotype: With a much larger clone just one base away, this may be a read error. The rearrangement joins TRBV27 to TRBJ1-1; 7 positions match TRBD1. V dropped 2 bases and J dropped 3; count of bases not matched to a gene: 3. The CDR3 consists of 14 residues. Germline V gene sequence: CDR1 MNHEY, CDR2 SMNVEV (reference sequence). The CDR3 nucleotides read TGTGCCAGCAGTTTAGTACAGGGGTACACTGAAGCTTTCTTT. Its translation is CASSLVQGYTEAFF.

This clonotype occurred a few times. CDR3 sequence reads: CASSLDFVTGVTGELFF. CDR3 coding DNA: TGTGCCAGCAGCTTAGACTTTGTGACAGGGGTCACCGGGGAGCTGTTTTTT. V and J are TRBV11-3 and TRBJ2-2; 8 bases are a match to TRBD1. The germline V gene has CDR1 SGHNT and CDR2 YENEEA. J lost 4 bases, V lost 0 bases, and 7 bases had no gene match. This CDR3 contains 17 residues.

The CDR3 region is CASSYLTRRNTEAFF. DNA of the CDR3: TGTGCCAGCAGTTACCTCACCCGCAGGAACACTGAAGCTTTCTTT. The chain uses TRBV6-5 and TRBJ1-1; D ambiguous. V shed 2 bases and J shed 1 base, with 11 bases lying between them. The CDR3 runs 15 residues. CDR1 and CDR2 from the germline V gene are MNHEY and SVGAGI.

CDR3 region: CASSQDLEQPQHF. CDR3 coding DNA: TGCGCCAGCAGCCAAGACCTGGAGCAGCCCCAGCATTTT. The chain joins TRBV4-1 to TRBJ1-5; D is uncertain. The CDR3 runs 13 residues. Germline lookup yields CDR1 MGHRA and CDR2 YSYEKL. V lost 0 bases to trimming and J lost 7 bases, with 7 bases between them.

This clonotype was seen repeatedly, ten times or more. The genes are TRBV12-3 or TRBV12-4 and TRBJ2-5; 9 nucleotides agree with TRBD1. The CDR3 has 15 amino acids. Trimming at V came to 7 bases and at J to 4 bases, leaving 10 bases not matched to a gene. The CDR3 DNA follows: TGTGCCAGCACATCCTTGGACAGGGGATCAGAGACCCAGTACTTC. It encodes CASTSLDRGSETQYF.

About this clonotype itself: At one end the junction does not follow the germline gene, possibly because of a read error. The rearrangement uses TRBV7-2 and TRBJ1-1; 7 bases align to TRBD1. The germline V gene encodes CDR1 SGHTA and CDR2 FQGNSA. The CDR3 loop spans 15 amino acids. The DNA of the CDR3 is TGTGCCAGCAACTTAGGGTGGACAGGACATACTGAAGCTTTCTTT. Translated: CASNLGWTGHTEAFF.

The chain uses TRBV6-5 and TRBJ1-6; D is ambiguous. Between the trimmed V and J ends, which lost 2 bases and 7 bases, there was a span of 12 bases. Germline-derived CDR1 and CDR2 are MNHEY and SVGAGI. CDR3 length: 15 amino acids. The CDR3 DNA follows: TGTGCCAGCAGTTACGACGGCAGAAAAAATTCACCCCTCCACTTT. As protein: CASSYDGRKNSPLHF.

In its sample, this clonotype was seen many times. This chain uses TRBV11-2 with TRBJ2-1; D is possibly TRBD1 (6 bases). The CDR3 is 16 amino acids. Trimming cost V 3 bases and J 2 bases, with 14 bases left between them. CDR1 is SGHAT and CDR2 is FQNNGV in the germline V gene. The CDR3 region has the DNA TGTGCCAGCAGCTTCCCAGGGGCAGGGGCCTACAATGAGCAGTTCTTC. Protein sequence: CASSFPGAGAYNEQFF.

This clonotype was seen repeatedly, ten times or more. The chain combines TRBV28 with TRBJ2-5; a possible D gene is TRBD2 (7 bases). Per the germline V gene, CDR1 is MDHEN and CDR2 is SYDVKM. Between the trimmed V and J ends, which lost 6 bases and 5 bases, there was a span of 16 bases. The CDR3 is 14 residues long. CDR3 region: CASSPARGQETQYF. CDR3 in DNA: TGTGCCAGCAGCCCCGCGCGGGGGCAGGAGACCCAGTACTTC.

The sample holds one count of this clonotype. The rearrangement links TRBV3-1 to TRBJ1-2, with 10 bases fitting TRBD1. The V gene end was trimmed by 3 bases and the J gene end by 6 bases; junction bases not matched to a gene: 7. Germline CDR1 is LGHDT and CDR2 is YNNKEL (reference sequence). The CDR3 contains 15 residues. CDR3 sequence: CASSHQGQGDDGYTF. CDR3 bases: TGTGCCAGCAGCCACCAAGGACAGGGGGACGATGGCTACACCTTC.

The chain links TRBV4-3 to TRBJ1-1; D not resolved. Germline lookup yields CDR1 LGHNA and CDR2 YSLEER. The V and J ends lost 2 bases and 4 bases respectively, with 11 bases between them. CDR3 length: 14 amino acids. CDR3 DNA sequence: TGCGCCAGCAGCCAATCCTCGATATCCACTGAAGCTTTCTTT. Translating it yields CASSQSSISTEAFF.

This sequence joins TRBV11-3 and TRBJ1-6; 7 bases map to TRBD1. The CDR3 extends over 15 amino acids. V shed 3 bases, J shed 10 bases, and the junction held 9 bases outside the gene matches. CDR1 is SGHNT and CDR2 is YENEEA in the germline V gene. The chain's CDR3 is CASSFTGTEASPLHF. CDR3 sequence (DNA): TGTGCCAGCAGCTTTACCGGGACAGAAGCGTCACCCCTCCACTTT.

This clonotype was seen many times. The chain combines TRBV7-2 with TRBJ1-6, with D perhaps matching TRBD1 (5 bases). V lost 0 bases and J lost 4, with 10 bases in between. The CDR3 is made up of 16 amino acids. CDR1 is SGHTA, CDR2 FQGNSA, per germline. CDR3 coding DNA: TGTGCCAGCAGCTTAGCGGGGGTTGATTATAATTCACCCCTCCACTTT. Translating gives CASSLAGVDYNSPLHF.

This clonotype has at least ten counts. The genes are TRBV28 and TRBJ1-6, with a possible D match to TRBD1 (6 bases). V was shortened by 6 bases and J by 0 bases, with 18 bases between the two germline ends. Germline lookup yields CDR1 MDHEN and CDR2 SYDVKM. This CDR3 is 18 amino acids long. CDR3 residues: CASRFIRGLSSYNSPLHF. CDR3 in DNA: TGTGCCAGCAGATTTATCAGGGGCCTGAGCTCCTATAATTCACCCCTCCACTTT.